The 9 T cell receptor beta chains reported below all come from one sample, sequenced in a study of T cell responses to AZD1222 COVID-19 vaccine. Clones were read by immunoSEQ multiplex PCR, and TCRdb kept only the in-frame ones, dropping some. Altogether roughly 95,000 clones are present, roughly nine tenths being singletons, with the ten largest covering less than 4%. The sample consisted of peripheral blood, taken 28 days after the second AZD1222 dose. The receptors stem from an adult who received the AZD1222 COVID-19 vaccine.

V gene TRBV6-5 combines with J gene TRBJ2-5; tentative D call: TRBD2 (5 bases). Germline V gene lookup returns CDR1 MNHEY and CDR2 SVGAGI. V lost 6 bases and J 1 base, leaving 12 bases between the germline ends. The CDR3 loop spans 14 amino acids. Here the CDR3 DNA reads TGTGCCAGCAGGAGGGATCCGTTCCAAGAGACCCAGTACTTC. Its protein product is CASRRDPFQETQYF.

The chain is built from TRBV15 and TRBJ2-7, with 13 bases matching TRBD2. Germline V gene data show CDR1 as LNHNV and CDR2 as YYDKDF (reference sequence). The length of the CDR3 is 14 residues. V lost 8 bases and J lost 7; bases outside the gene matches: 8. The CDR3 DNA reads as TGTGCCACCTCGGGACTAGCGGGGTACAATGAGCAGTACTTC. Encoded protein: CATSGLAGYNEQYF.

This clone was observed a handful of times. V gene TRBV19 combines with J gene TRBJ2-5; TRBD1 might be the D (6 bases). The CDR3 consists of 14 residues. V gave up 0 bases and J gave up 5 bases, with 10 bases separating them. Germline values: CDR1 LNHDA, CDR2 SQIVND (reference sequence). This chain's CDR3 is CASSIDLRGETQYF. CDR3 coding DNA: TGTGCCAGTAGTATAGATCTAAGGGGGGAGACCCAGTACTTC.

This clone was recorded once. This chain uses TRBV6-5 with TRBJ1-2; D unclear. CDR1 is MNHEY and CDR2 is SVGAGI in the germline V gene. V gave up 0 bases and J gave up 4 bases, with 12 bases separating them. The CDR3 extends over 15 amino acids. The CDR3 is CASSYSGDTGYGYTF. Here the CDR3 DNA reads TGTGCCAGCAGTTACTCTGGGGATACCGGCTATGGCTACACCTTC.

The J gene is TRBJ2-3, the V gene TRBV12-3 or TRBV12-4; D is unresolved. V shed 1 base and J shed 9 bases, with 8 bases lying between them. The CDR3 is 12 amino acids. CDR3 bases: TGTGCCAGCAGTTTAGAGAGGCTAACGCAGTATTTT. Translation gives CASSLERLTQYF.

The chain employs TRBV2 and TRBJ2-7; the D gene is possibly TRBD1 (6 bases). This CDR3 region has 11 residues. Germline values: CDR1 SNHLY, CDR2 FYNNEI. Trimming stripped 6 bases from V and 6 bases from J, with 9 bases between. CDR3 nucleotide sequence: TGTGCCAGCAGACAGGGCGCCGAGCAGTACTTC. This sequence encodes CASRQGAEQYF.

This clone was picked up a small number of times. The rearrangement uses TRBV19 and TRBJ2-2; D is perhaps TRBD1 (6 bases). V was trimmed by 5 bases and J by 8 bases, leaving 15 bases between them. CDR3 length: 14 amino acids. Germline loops: CDR1 LNHDA, CDR2 SQIVND (reference sequence). CDR3 sequence: CASSDLGGTGELFF. For the CDR3, the DNA is TGTGCCAGTAGTGATTTAGGGGGAACGGGGGAGCTGTTTTTT.

This sequence joins TRBV20-1 and TRBJ2-3; no clear D. This CDR3 comprises 11 residues. Germline V gene lookup returns CDR1 DFQATT and CDR2 SNEGSKA (reference sequence). The V end was cut by 2 bases, the J end by 6 bases, with 6 bases between. The CDR3 region is CSARRLDTQYF. The CDR3 DNA reads as TGCAGTGCTAGACGACTGGATACGCAGTATTTT.

The chain uses TRBV2 and TRBJ1-3; weak D call: TRBD1 (5 bases). Germline V CDR1 and CDR2: SNHLY, FYNNEI. Trimming left V 8 bases short and J 0 bases short, with 14 bases between. CDR3 length: 15 amino acids. The CDR3 reads CASSQQARSGNTIYF. The CDR3 DNA reads as TGTGCCAGCTCCCAACAGGCCCGCTCTGGAAACACCATATATTTT.